The clone carrying this TCR beta chain has more than one count but fewer than ten. Its antigen is not identified. This sample was included in a study of T-cell reconstitution after alpha-beta-depleted transplantation in children. V shed 6 bases and J shed 4 bases, with 11 bases lying between them. This CDR3 is built from 12 residues. Germline CDR1 reads DFQATT; CDR2 reads SNEGSKA (reference sequence). Construction of the TCRbeta library involved unique molecular identifiers. Via MiXCR, TCRdb re-called the PCR reads, giving one row per CDR3 protein. The sample holds about 240,000 distinct CDR3 sequences, roughly 23% seen once. Whole-study findings and limits: It was newly produced T cells that mostly accounted for T-cell counts and diversity one year after transplant.

V is TRBV20-1 and J is TRBJ2-3, with D unclear. This clonotype was sampled from a girl aged 2 to 10 with Fanconi anemia, due to receive a stem cell transplant. The specimen was PBMCs, collected before TCRalphabeta/CD19-depleted stem cell transplant. CDR3 in DNA: TGCAGTGCGCAGCTAGGTGCAGATACGCAGTATTTT. The encoded protein is CSAQLGADTQYF.